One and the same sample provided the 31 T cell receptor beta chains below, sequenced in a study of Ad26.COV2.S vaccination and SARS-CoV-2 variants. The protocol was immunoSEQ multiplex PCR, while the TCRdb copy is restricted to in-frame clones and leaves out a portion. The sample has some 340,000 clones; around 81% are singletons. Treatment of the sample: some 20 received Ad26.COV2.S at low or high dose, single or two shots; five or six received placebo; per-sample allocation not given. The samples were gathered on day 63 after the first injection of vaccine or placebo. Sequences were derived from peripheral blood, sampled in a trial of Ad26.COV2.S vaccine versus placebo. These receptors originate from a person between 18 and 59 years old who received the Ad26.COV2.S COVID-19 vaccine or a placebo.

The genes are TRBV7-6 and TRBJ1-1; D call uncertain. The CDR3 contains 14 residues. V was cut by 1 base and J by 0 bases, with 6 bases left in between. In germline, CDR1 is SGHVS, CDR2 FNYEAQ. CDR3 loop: CASSLGRMNTEAFF. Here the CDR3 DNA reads TGTGCCAGCAGCTTAGGACGGATGAACACTGAAGCTTTCTTT.

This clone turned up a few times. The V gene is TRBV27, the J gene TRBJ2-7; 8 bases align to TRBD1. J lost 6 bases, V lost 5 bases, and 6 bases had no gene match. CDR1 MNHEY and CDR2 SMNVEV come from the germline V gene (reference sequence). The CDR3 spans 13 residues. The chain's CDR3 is CASSGQGHCEQYF. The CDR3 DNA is TGTGCCAGCAGTGGACAGGGTCACTGCGAGCAGTACTTC.

CDR3 protein: CASSSDLVTYEQYF. The CDR3, as DNA: TGTGCCAGCAGTAGTGATCTGGTTACCTACGAGCAGTACTTC. The V gene is TRBV6-5, the J gene TRBJ2-7; D not certain. V was trimmed by 5 bases and J by 2 bases, leaving 13 bases between them. This CDR3 is built from 14 residues. The germline V gene has CDR1 MNHEY and CDR2 SVGAGI.

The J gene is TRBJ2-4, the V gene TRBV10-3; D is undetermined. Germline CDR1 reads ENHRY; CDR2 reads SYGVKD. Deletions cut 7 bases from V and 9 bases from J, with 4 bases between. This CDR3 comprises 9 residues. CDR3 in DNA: TGTGCCATCAAGGCCATTCAGTACTTC. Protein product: CAIKAIQYF.

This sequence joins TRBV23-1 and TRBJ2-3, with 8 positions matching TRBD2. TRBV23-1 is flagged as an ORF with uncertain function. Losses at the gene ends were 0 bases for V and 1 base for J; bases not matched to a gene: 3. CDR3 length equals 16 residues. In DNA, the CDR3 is TGCGCCAGCAGTCAATCGGGCGGGGGGCGCACAGATACGCAGTATTTT. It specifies CASSQSGGGRTDTQYF.

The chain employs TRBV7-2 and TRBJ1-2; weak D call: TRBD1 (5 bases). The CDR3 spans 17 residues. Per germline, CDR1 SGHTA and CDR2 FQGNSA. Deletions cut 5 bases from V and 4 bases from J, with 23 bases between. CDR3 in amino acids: CASSPRGGKGAFYGYTF. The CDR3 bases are TGTGCCAGCAGCCCGAGGGGTGGGAAGGGCGCTTTCTATGGCTACACCTTC.

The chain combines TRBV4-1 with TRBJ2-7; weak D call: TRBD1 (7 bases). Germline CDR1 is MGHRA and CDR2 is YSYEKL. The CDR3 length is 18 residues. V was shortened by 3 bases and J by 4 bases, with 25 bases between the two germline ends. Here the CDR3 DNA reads TGCGCCAGCAGCCACGAACCGATGGTGATGACAGGGAGGTACGAGCAGTACTTC. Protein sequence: CASSHEPMVMTGRYEQYF.

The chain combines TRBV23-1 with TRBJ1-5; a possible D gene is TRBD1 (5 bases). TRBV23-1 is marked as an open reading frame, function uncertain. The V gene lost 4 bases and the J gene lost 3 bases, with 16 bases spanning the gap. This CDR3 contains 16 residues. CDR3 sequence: CASSRYQGGFNQPQHF. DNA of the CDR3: TGCGCCAGCAGTCGTTACCAGGGAGGTTTCAATCAGCCCCAGCATTTT.

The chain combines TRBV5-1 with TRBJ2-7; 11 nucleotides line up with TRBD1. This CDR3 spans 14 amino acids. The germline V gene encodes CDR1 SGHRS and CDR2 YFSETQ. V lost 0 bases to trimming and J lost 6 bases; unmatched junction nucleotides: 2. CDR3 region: CASSLGTGGGEQYF. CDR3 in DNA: TGCGCCAGCAGCTTGGGGACAGGGGGCGGCGAGCAGTACTTC.

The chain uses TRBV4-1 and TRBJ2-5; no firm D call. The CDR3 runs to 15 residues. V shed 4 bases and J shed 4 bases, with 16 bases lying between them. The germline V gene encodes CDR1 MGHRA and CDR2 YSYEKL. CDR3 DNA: TGCGCCAGCAGCCCCCAAGTGCAGGAAATAGAGACCCAGTACTTC. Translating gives CASSPQVQEIETQYF.

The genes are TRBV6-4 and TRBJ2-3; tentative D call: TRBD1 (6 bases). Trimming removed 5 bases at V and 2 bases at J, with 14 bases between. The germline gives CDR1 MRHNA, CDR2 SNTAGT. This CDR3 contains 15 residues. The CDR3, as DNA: TGTGCCAGCAGTCCCCTGGGGGCTGACACAGATACGCAGTATTTT. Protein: CASSPLGADTDTQYF.

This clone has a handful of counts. CDR3 region: CASSLGATGLRGGGYTF. The CDR3 nucleotides read TGTGCCAGCAGCTTGGGGGCGACAGGGCTAAGAGGTGGCGGCTACACCTTC. The chain combines TRBV5-4 with TRBJ1-2, with 7 positions matching TRBD1. Per germline, CDR1 SGHNT and CDR2 YYREEE (reference sequence). The CDR3 runs to 17 residues. Trimming at V came to 0 bases and at J to 8 bases, leaving 16 bases not matched to a gene.

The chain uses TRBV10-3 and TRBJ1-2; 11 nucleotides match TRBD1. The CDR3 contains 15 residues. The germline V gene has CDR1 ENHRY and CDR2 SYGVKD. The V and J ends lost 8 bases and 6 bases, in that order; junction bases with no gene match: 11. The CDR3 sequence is CAIGPGQGARDGYTF. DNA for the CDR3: TGTGCCATCGGACCAGGACAGGGGGCAAGAGATGGCTACACCTTC.

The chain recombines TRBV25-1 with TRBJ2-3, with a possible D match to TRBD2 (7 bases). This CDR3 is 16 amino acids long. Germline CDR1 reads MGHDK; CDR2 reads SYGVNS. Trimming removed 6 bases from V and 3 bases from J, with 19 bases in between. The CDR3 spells CASREPEGGPTDTQYF. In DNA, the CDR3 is TGTGCCAGCAGAGAACCCGAGGGGGGGCCAACAGATACGCAGTATTTT.

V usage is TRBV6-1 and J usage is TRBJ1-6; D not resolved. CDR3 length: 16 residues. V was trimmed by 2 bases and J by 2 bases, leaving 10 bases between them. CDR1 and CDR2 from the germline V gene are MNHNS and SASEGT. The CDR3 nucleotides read TGTGCCAGCAGTGAAAGTGGAGGGACCTATAATTCACCCCTCCACTTT. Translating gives CASSESGGTYNSPLHF.

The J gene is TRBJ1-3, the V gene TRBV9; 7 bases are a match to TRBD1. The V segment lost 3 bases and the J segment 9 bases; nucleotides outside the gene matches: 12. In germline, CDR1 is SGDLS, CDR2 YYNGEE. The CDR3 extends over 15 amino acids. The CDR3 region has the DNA TGTGCCAGCAGCGCGACAGGGACGTCGGTCGGCACCATATATTTT. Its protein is CASSATGTSVGTIYF.

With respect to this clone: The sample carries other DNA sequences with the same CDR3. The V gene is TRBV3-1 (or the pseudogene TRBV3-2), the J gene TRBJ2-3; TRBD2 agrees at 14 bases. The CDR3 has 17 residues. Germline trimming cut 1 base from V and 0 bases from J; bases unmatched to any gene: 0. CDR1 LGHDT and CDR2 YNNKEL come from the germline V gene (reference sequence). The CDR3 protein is CASSQGTSGGSTDTQYF. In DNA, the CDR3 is TGTGCCAGCAGCCAAGGGACTAGCGGGGGGAGCACAGATACGCAGTATTTT.

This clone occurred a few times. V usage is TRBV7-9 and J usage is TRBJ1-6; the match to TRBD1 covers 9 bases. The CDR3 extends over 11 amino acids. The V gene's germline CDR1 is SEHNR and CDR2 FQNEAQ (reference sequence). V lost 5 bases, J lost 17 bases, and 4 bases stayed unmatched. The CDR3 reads CASSLDRGFHF. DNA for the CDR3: TGTGCCAGCAGCCTCGACAGGGGGTTCCACTTT. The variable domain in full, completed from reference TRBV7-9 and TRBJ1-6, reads DTGVSQNPRHKITKRGQNVTFRCDPISEHNRLYWYRQTLGQGPEFLTYFQNEAQLEKSRLLSDRFSAERPKGSFSTLEIQRTEQGDSAMYLCASSLDRGFHFGNGTRLTVT.

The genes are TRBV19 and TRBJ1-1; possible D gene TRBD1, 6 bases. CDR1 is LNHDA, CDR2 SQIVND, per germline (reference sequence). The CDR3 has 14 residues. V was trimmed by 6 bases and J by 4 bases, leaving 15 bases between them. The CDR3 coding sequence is TGTGCCAGTAGCACTAGGGGGTATGGCACTGAAGCTTTCTTT. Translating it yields CASSTRGYGTEAFF.

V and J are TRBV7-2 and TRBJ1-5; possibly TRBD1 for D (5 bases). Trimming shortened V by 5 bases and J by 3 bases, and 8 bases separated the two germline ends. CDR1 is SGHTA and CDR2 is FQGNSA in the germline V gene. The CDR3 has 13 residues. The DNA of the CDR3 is TGTGCCAGCAGCGGGGCTATCAATCAGCCCCAGCATTTT. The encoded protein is CASSGAINQPQHF.

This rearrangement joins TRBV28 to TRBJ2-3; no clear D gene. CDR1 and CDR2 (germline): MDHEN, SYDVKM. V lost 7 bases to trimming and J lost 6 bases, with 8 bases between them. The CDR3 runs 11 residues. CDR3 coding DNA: TGTGCCAGCACGGTAAAGGATACGCAGTATTTT. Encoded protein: CASTVKDTQYF.

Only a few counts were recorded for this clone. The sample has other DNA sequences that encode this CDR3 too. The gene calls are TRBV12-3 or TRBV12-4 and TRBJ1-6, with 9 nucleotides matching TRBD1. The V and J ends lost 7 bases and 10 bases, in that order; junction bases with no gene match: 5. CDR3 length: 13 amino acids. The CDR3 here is CASKGQGNSPLHF. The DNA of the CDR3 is TGTGCCAGCAAGGGACAGGGTAACTCACCCCTCCACTTT.

CDR3 protein: CASSPLGRRGNQPQHF. CDR3 DNA: TGTGCCAGCTCACCACTAGGGCGGCGAGGCAATCAGCCCCAGCATTTT. The chain couples TRBV18 to TRBJ1-5; D is unclear. Germline-derived CDR1 and CDR2 are KGHSH and LQKENI. The CDR3 is 16 amino acids. Trimming left V 1 base short and J 2 bases short, with 12 bases between.

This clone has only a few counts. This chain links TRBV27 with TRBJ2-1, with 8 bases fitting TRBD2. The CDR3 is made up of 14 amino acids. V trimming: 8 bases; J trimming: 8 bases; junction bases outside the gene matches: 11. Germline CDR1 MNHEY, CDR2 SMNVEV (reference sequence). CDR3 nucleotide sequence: TGTGCCAGCCAGCCCGGATCGGGGGGGTATGAGCAGTTCTTC. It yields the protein CASQPGSGGYEQFF.

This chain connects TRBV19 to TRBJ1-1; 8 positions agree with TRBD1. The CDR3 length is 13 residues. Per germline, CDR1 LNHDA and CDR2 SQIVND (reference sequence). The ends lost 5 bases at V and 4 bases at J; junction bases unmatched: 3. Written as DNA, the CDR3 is TGTGCCAGTAGTCTGGGGACAGGCACTGAAGCTTTCTTT. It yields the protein CASSLGTGTEAFF.

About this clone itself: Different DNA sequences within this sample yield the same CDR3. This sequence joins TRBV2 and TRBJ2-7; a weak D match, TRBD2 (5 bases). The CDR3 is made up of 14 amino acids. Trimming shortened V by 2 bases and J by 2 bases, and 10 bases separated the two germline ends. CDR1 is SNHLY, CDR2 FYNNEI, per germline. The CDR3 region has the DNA TGTGCCAGCAGTGAACGGAGAGGGCCCTACGAGCAGTACTTC. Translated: CASSERRGPYEQYF.

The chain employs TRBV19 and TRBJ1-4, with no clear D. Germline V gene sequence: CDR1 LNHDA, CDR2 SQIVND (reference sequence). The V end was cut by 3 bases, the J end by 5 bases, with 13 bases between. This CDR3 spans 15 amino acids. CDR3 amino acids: CASSIGRARNEKLFF. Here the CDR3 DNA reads TGTGCCAGTAGTATTGGGAGGGCCAGGAATGAAAAACTGTTTTTT.

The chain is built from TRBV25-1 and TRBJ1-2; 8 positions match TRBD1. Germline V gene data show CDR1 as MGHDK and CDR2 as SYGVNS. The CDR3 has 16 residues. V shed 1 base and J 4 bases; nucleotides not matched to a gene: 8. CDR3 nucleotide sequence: TGTGCCAGCAGTGAATCTAGGACAGGGTTCCCCTATGGCTACACCTTC. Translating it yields CASSESRTGFPYGYTF.

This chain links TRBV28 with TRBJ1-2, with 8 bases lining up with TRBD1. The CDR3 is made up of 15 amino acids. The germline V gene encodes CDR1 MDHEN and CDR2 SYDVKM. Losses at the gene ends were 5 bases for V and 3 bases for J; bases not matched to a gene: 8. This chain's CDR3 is CASSPHRGSDYGYTF. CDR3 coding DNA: TGTGCCAGCAGTCCCCACAGGGGGTCAGACTATGGCTACACCTTC.

The DNA of the CDR3 is TGCAGCGTGGGGGACAGGGGGATTGTCGGGACTGAAGCTTTCTTT. This sequence encodes CSVGDRGIVGTEAFF. V usage is TRBV29-1 and J usage is TRBJ1-1, with TRBD1 matching 11 bases. In germline, CDR1 is SQVTM, CDR2 ANQGSEA. The trim removed 6 bases at V and 5 bases at J, leaving 11 bases unmatched. This CDR3 is built from 15 residues.

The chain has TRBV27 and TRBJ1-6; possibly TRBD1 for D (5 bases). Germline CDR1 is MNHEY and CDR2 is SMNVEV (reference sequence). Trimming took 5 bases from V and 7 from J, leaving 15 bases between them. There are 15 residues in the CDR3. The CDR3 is CASSIRTLENSPLHF. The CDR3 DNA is TGTGCCAGCAGTATTAGGACACTCGAAAATTCACCCCTCCACTTT.